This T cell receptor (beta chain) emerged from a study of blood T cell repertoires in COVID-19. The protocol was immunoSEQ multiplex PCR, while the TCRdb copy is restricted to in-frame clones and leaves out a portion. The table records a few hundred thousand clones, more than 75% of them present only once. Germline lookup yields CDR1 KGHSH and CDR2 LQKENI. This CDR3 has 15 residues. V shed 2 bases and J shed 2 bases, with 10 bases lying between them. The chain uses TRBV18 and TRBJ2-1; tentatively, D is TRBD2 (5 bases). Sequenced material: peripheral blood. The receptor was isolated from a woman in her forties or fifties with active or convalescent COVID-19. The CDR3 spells CASSPLTGTYNEQFF. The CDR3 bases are TGTGCCAGCTCACCATTGACGGGGACCTACAATGAGCAGTTCTTC. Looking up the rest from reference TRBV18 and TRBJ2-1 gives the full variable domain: NAGVMQNPRHLVRRRGQEARLRCSPMKGHSHVYWYRQLPEEGLKFMVYLQKENIIDESGMPKERFSAEFPKEGPSILRIQQVVRGDSAAYFCASSPLTGTYNEQFFGPGTRLTVL.